Below are 14 T cell receptor beta chains sequenced from a single sample in a study of blood T cell repertoires in COVID-19. Sequenced by immunoSEQ multiplex PCR; TCRdb stores in-frame clones only, minus some. The sample carries about 210,000 clones, 81% recorded once. Sequencing used PBMCs or T cells enriched from blood (not recorded which). The receptors shown here come from a woman aged 45-59 years with acute COVID-19.

This CDR3 is CASSPDGTGAGEQFF. Here the CDR3 DNA reads TGTGCCAGCTCCCCTGATGGGACAGGGGCCGGTGAGCAGTTCTTC. The chain carries TRBV18 and TRBJ2-1; 10 bases align to TRBD1. CDR1 is KGHSH and CDR2 is LQKENI in the germline V gene. The ends lost 6 bases at V and 9 bases at J; junction bases unmatched: 11. This CDR3 region has 15 residues. The variable domain in full, with the rest retrieved from reference TRBV18 and TRBJ2-1, is NAGVMQNPRHLVRRRGQEARLRCSPMKGHSHVYWYRQLPEEGLKFMVYLQKENIIDESGMPKERFSAEFPKEGPSILRIQQVVRGDSAAYFCASSPDGTGAGEQFFGPGTRLTVL.

J is TRBJ2-7 and V is TRBV6-2 or TRBV6-3; possible D gene TRBD2, 5 bases. Germline V gene data show CDR1 as MNHEY and CDR2 as SVGEGT. V was clipped by 4 bases and J by 3 bases, with 13 bases between them. The CDR3 sequence is 14 residues long. The CDR3 protein is CASSFAPGFYEQYF. The CDR3 DNA is TGTGCCAGCAGTTTCGCCCCGGGATTCTACGAGCAGTACTTC.

The chain recombines TRBV30 with TRBJ2-2; 9 bases are a match to TRBD2. This CDR3 contains 15 residues. The V gene's germline CDR1 is GTSNPN and CDR2 SVGIG (reference sequence). After removal of 3 bases from V and 5 bases from J, the junction contained 7 bases not matched to a gene. In DNA form, the CDR3 reads TGTGCCTGGAGCTTTGGGCGGGAGGGTACCGGGGAGCTGTTTTTT. As protein: CAWSFGREGTGELFF.

J is TRBJ1-4 and V is TRBV13; TRBD1 agrees at 12 bases. J lost 2 bases, V lost 2 bases, and 3 bases had no gene match. Germline CDR1 PRHDT, CDR2 FYEKMQ (reference sequence). The CDR3 consists of 17 residues. As DNA, the CDR3 is TGTGCCAGCAGCTTAAGGGGACAGGGGGCCACTAATGAAAAACTGTTTTTT. This encodes CASSLRGQGATNEKLFF.

This clone came up many times. This chain uses TRBV4-2 with TRBJ2-3; 13 bases align to TRBD2. Germline V gene lookup returns CDR1 LGHNA and CDR2 YNFKEQ. This CDR3 spans 17 amino acids. V trimming: 2 bases; J trimming: 2 bases; junction bases outside the gene matches: 4. CDR3 loop: CASSQSGTSGTTDTQYF. The CDR3, as DNA: TGTGCCAGCAGCCAATCCGGGACTAGCGGGACCACAGATACGCAGTATTTT.

The chain combines TRBV30 with TRBJ1-6; TRBD1 is a possible D gene (6 bases). The germline CDR1 and CDR2 sequences are GTSNPN and SVGIG (reference sequence). The germline V and J ends were trimmed by 1 base and 7 bases, with 11 bases remaining between them. This CDR3 is 14 amino acids long. CDR3 nucleotide sequence: TGTGCCTGGAGTGGGGGGCTGAGGAATTCACCCCTCCACTTT. It is translated as CAWSGGLRNSPLHF.

The V gene is TRBV6-5, the J gene TRBJ2-5; 11 bases align to TRBD1. The V and J ends lost 3 bases and 4 bases, in that order; junction bases with no gene match: 4. Germline V CDR1 and CDR2: MNHEY, SVGAGI. There are 15 residues in the CDR3. The CDR3 DNA follows: TGTGCCAGCAGTTATCGGGGGACAGGGGGAGAGACCCAGTACTTC. Translation: CASSYRGTGGETQYF.

This clone was detected once. V and J are TRBV6-6 and TRBJ1-6; D uncertain. In germline, CDR1 is MNHNY, CDR2 SVGAGI (reference sequence). The ends were cut back, 5 bases at V and 0 bases at J, with 14 bases in the middle. This CDR3 has 17 amino acids. DNA for the CDR3: TGTGCCAGCAGTCCCCTCGGTCCCGACTCCTATAATTCACCCCTCCACTTT. Translation: CASSPLGPDSYNSPLHF.

V gene TRBV19 combines with J gene TRBJ2-2, with a possible D match to TRBD2 (6 bases). CDR3 length: 14 residues. V lost 5 bases and J 0 bases, leaving 7 bases between the germline ends. Germline lookup yields CDR1 LNHDA and CDR2 SQIVND (reference sequence). The CDR3: CASSRETNTGELFF. The CDR3 coding sequence is TGTGCCAGTAGTCGGGAGACGAACACCGGGGAGCTGTTTTTT.

The chain couples TRBV2 to TRBJ1-1; TRBD1 might be the D (5 bases). CDR3 length: 12 residues. Germline lookup yields CDR1 SNHLY and CDR2 FYNNEI. V was pared by 7 bases and J by 4 bases, with 10 bases between. The DNA for the CDR3 is TGTGCCAGCATCATAGGGGTCACTGAAGCTTTCTTT. Its translation: CASIIGVTEAFF.

V usage is TRBV29-1 and J usage is TRBJ1-5, with a tentative D call TRBD1 (6 bases). Germline lookup yields CDR1 SQVTM and CDR2 ANQGSEA. The CDR3 is made up of 13 amino acids. Trimming stripped 6 bases from V and 5 bases from J, with 14 bases between. The DNA for the CDR3 is TGCAGCGTGAAACAGGGTGGGGATCAGCCCCAGCATTTT. This sequence encodes CSVKQGGDQPQHF.

This sequence joins TRBV2 and TRBJ2-1; 8 nucleotides line up with TRBD2. CDR3 length: 17 residues. The germline V gene encodes CDR1 SNHLY and CDR2 FYNNEI. V lost 5 bases, J lost 6 bases, and 15 bases stayed unmatched. The CDR3 DNA sequence: TGTGCCAGCAGTACCCGTGGACTAGCTGATATTACCAATGAGCAGTTCTTC. Its protein product is CASSTRGLADITNEQFF. The whole variable domain, remainder taken from reference TRBV2 and TRBJ2-1, is EPEVTQTPSHQVTQMGQEVILRCVPISNHLYFYWYRQILGQKVEFLVSFYNNEISEKSEIFDDQFSVERPDGSNFTLKIRSTKLEDSAMYFCASSTRGLADITNEQFFGPGTRLTVL.

This clone is a singleton in its sample. The chain employs TRBV18 and TRBJ1-1, with 9 nucleotides matching TRBD1. Trimming at V came to 5 bases and at J to 1 base, leaving 8 bases not matched to a gene. Per the germline V gene, CDR1 is KGHSH and CDR2 is LQKENI. CDR3 length equals 16 residues. CDR3 in amino acids: CASSEEQGAWNTEAFF. The CDR3 bases are TGTGCCAGCTCAGAGGAACAGGGGGCATGGAACACTGAAGCTTTCTTT.

The rearrangement joins TRBV24-1 to TRBJ2-5; D may be TRBD1 (6 bases). V was clipped by 4 bases and J by 1 base, with 12 bases between them. The length of the CDR3 is 15 residues. Germline V CDR1 and CDR2: KGHDR, SFDVKD. The CDR3 coding sequence is TGTGCCACCAGTGACTCCGGGACAATCCAAGAGACCCAGTACTTC. It is translated as CATSDSGTIQETQYF.